A selection of T cell receptor beta chains follows, all from one sample in a study of blood T cell repertoires in COVID-19. Data came from immunoSEQ multiplex PCR; TCRdb stores just in-frame clones and leaves some out. The data show about 220,000 clones, 75% to 85% seen once. The sample consisted of peripheral blood. The receptors here all came from a woman between 65 and 79 years old with COVID-19, enrolled during active disease. The CDR3 runs from the conserved cysteine through the conserved F or W. D genes are given only for firm matches. Rows give clone size only sometimes, using once, few, many, or a class for an expanded clone.

CDR3 DNA: TGTGCCAGCAGTGCCGGACTAGCGGGAGTAGTTTTGGCTTTCTACAATGAGCAGTTCTTC
CDR3 protein: CASSAGLAGVVLAFYNEQFF
clone size: .
D gene: TRBD2
V gene: TRBV6-1
J gene: TRBJ2-1

CDR3 DNA: TGTGCCAGCTCGACAGGGCTCGGCACTGAAGCTTTCTTT
CDR3 protein: CASSTGLGTEAFF
clone size: .
D gene: TRBD1
V gene: TRBV19
J gene: TRBJ1-1

CDR3 DNA: TGTGCCAGCAGCTTGTGGCAGGGGGATGGTCAGCCCCAGCATTTT
CDR3 protein: CASSLWQGDGQPQHF
clone size: .
D gene: TRBD1
V gene: TRBV7-2
J gene: TRBJ1-5

CDR3 DNA: TGTGCCAGCAGCTTAGATGGGAGGGAAAAACTGTTTTTT
CDR3 protein: CASSLDGREKLFF
clone size: .
D gene: .
V gene: TRBV7-2
J gene: TRBJ1-4

CDR3 DNA: TGTGCCAGCAGTCTGATTAGCGGGGGGGCAAACGAGCAGTACTTC
CDR3 protein: CASSLISGGANEQYF
clone size: .
D gene: TRBD2
V gene: TRBV4-2
J gene: TRBJ2-7

CDR3 DNA: TGCAGCGTTGAAGATCACGTAATGGGCGAGCCTATCCCTGAAGCTTTCTTT
CDR3 protein: CSVEDHVMGEPIPEAFF
clone size: .
D gene: .
V gene: TRBV29-1
J gene: TRBJ1-1

CDR3 DNA: TGTGCCAGCAGAACAAGAACAGGTGGGGATCAGCCCCAGCATTTT
CDR3 protein: CASRTRTGGDQPQHF
clone size: .
D gene: .
V gene: TRBV6-6
J gene: TRBJ1-5

CDR3 DNA: TGTGCCAGCAGCTCGTCGCCTCAACGCGGCAGGGGTGAGCAGTTCTTC
CDR3 protein: CASSSSPQRGRGEQFF
clone size: .
D gene: .
V gene: TRBV7-2
J gene: TRBJ2-1

CDR3 DNA: TGCGCCAGCAGCATCGACAGGGAGACAGATACGCAGTATTTT
CDR3 protein: CASSIDRETDTQYF
clone size: .
D gene: TRBD1
V gene: TRBV5-1
J gene: TRBJ2-3

CDR3 DNA: TGTGCCAGCAGTGACTCTCAGGGGTACGGGCAGTATTTT
CDR3 protein: CASSDSQGYGQYF
clone size: .
D gene: .
V gene: TRBV6-4
J gene: TRBJ2-3

CDR3 DNA: TGTGCCATCAGTTTTGGACTAGCGGGCAGCACAGATACGCAGTATTTT
CDR3 protein: CAISFGLAGSTDTQYF
clone size: .
D gene: TRBD2
V gene: TRBV10-3
J gene: TRBJ2-3

CDR3 DNA: TGTGCCAGCTCACCAGGGACAGGCCCCTACGAGCAGTACTTC
CDR3 protein: CASSPGTGPYEQYF
clone size: few
D gene: TRBD1
V gene: TRBV18
J gene: TRBJ2-7

CDR3 DNA: TGTGCCAGTACAGGGGGACCCTACGAGCAGTACTTC
CDR3 protein: CASTGGPYEQYF
clone size: once
D gene: TRBD1
V gene: TRBV5-4
J gene: TRBJ2-7

CDR3 DNA: TGTGCCAGCAGCCAACAAGCGGGACTTTACAATGAGCAGTTCTTC
CDR3 protein: CASSQQAGLYNEQFF
clone size: .
D gene: TRBD2
V gene: TRBV6-4
J gene: TRBJ2-1

CDR3 DNA: TGTGCCAGCAGTGGCGGGACAGGGTGGTATGGCTACACCTTC
CDR3 protein: CASSGGTGWYGYTF
clone size: .
D gene: TRBD1
V gene: TRBV2
J gene: TRBJ1-2

CDR3 DNA: TGTGCCAGCAGTTTGTCCAGGGTGTTTGGCTACACCTTC
CDR3 protein: CASSLSRVFGYTF
clone size: .
D gene: .
V gene: TRBV12-3/TRBV12-4
J gene: TRBJ1-2

CDR3 DNA: TGTGCCAGCAGCTTGGTGGGGGCCTCTAGCACAGATACGCAGTATTTT
CDR3 protein: CASSLVGASSTDTQYF
clone size: .
D gene: .
V gene: TRBV5-6
J gene: TRBJ2-3

CDR3 DNA: TGTGCCAGCTCACCCATGATGACAGGGGCCATTAACTATGGCTACACCTTC
CDR3 protein: CASSPMMTGAINYGYTF
clone size: .
D gene: TRBD1
V gene: TRBV18
J gene: TRBJ1-2

CDR3 DNA: TGTGCCAGCAGCTTAGTCGGGGCGAACACCGGGGAGCTGTTTTTT
CDR3 protein: CASSLVGANTGELFF
clone size: .
D gene: .
V gene: TRBV11-2
J gene: TRBJ2-2

CDR3 DNA: TGTGCCAGCAGTTATTATTCATATCTATCTTATAGCAATCAGCCCCAGCATTTT
CDR3 protein: CASSYYSYLSYSNQPQHF
clone size: .
D gene: .
V gene: TRBV6-2/TRBV6-3
J gene: TRBJ1-5

CDR3 DNA: TGTGCCAGCAGATCGGGACTAGCGGGAGTTACCGGGGAGCTGTTTTTT
CDR3 protein: CASRSGLAGVTGELFF
clone size: .
D gene: TRBD2
V gene: TRBV7-3
J gene: TRBJ2-2

CDR3 DNA: TGTGCCAGCAGCCAGGGACAGGGGCACGGTCGATCACCCCTCCACTTT
CDR3 protein: CASSQGQGHGRSPLHF
clone size: .
D gene: TRBD1
V gene: TRBV5-4
J gene: TRBJ1-6

CDR3 DNA: TGTGCCAGCAGTGACAGGGTTAAGAGGACTGAAGCTTTCTTT
CDR3 protein: CASSDRVKRTEAFF
clone size: .
D gene: .
V gene: TRBV2
J gene: TRBJ1-1

CDR3 DNA: TGTGCCAGCAGCGGAGAAGGGGCCTCTGAAGCTTTCTTT
CDR3 protein: CASSGEGASEAFF
clone size: .
D gene: .
V gene: TRBV9
J gene: TRBJ1-1

CDR3 DNA: TGCAGCGCCGATAACAGGGGGAACACTGAAGCTTTCTTT
CDR3 protein: CSADNRGNTEAFF
clone size: .
D gene: TRBD1
V gene: TRBV29-1
J gene: TRBJ1-1

CDR3 DNA: TGTGCCAGCAGTTCCCCTAGCGGGAGTTTGCGTAATGAGCAGTTCTTC
CDR3 protein: CASSSPSGSLRNEQFF
clone size: .
D gene: TRBD2
V gene: TRBV27
J gene: TRBJ2-1

CDR3 DNA: TGTGCCAGCAGTCCATCACGGAGGGAGAACACTGAAGCTTTCTTT
CDR3 protein: CASSPSRRENTEAFF
clone size: .
D gene: .
V gene: TRBV6-5
J gene: TRBJ1-1

CDR3 DNA: TGCGCCAGCAGCTTGAGCGGGACCCCACCAAGAGAGACCCAGTACTTC
CDR3 protein: CASSLSGTPPRETQYF
clone size: .
D gene: TRBD2
V gene: TRBV5-1
J gene: TRBJ2-5

CDR3 DNA: TGTGCCAGCAGCTCCCAGGGGAGTCCCCCCCCAGATACGCAGTATTTT
CDR3 protein: CASSSQGSPPPDTQYF
clone size: .
D gene: .
V gene: TRBV5-4
J gene: TRBJ2-3

CDR3 DNA: TGTGCCAGCAGCTCGTATAGCGGGGACTCCTACAATGAGCAGTTCTTC
CDR3 protein: CASSSYSGDSYNEQFF
clone size: .
D gene: TRBD2
V gene: TRBV9
J gene: TRBJ2-1

CDR3 DNA: TGTGCCAGCAGTATCAGGAAAAGCTCCTACAATGAGCAGTTCTTC
CDR3 protein: CASSIRKSSYNEQFF
clone size: once
D gene: .
V gene: TRBV6-4
J gene: TRBJ2-1

CDR3 DNA: TGTGCCAGCAGTGAACGACTGACTAATCAGCCCCAGCATTTT
CDR3 protein: CASSERLTNQPQHF
clone size: .
D gene: .
V gene: TRBV6-1
J gene: TRBJ1-5

CDR3 DNA: TGTGCCAGTAGTATCGCGCGCTACACCGGGGAGCTGTTTTTT
CDR3 protein: CASSIARYTGELFF
clone size: .
D gene: .
V gene: TRBV19
J gene: TRBJ2-2

CDR3 DNA: TGTGCCAGCAGCGCCCCCGGGACACCGTCGCATCAGCCCCAGCATTTT
CDR3 protein: CASSAPGTPSHQPQHF
clone size: .
D gene: .
V gene: TRBV9
J gene: TRBJ1-5

CDR3 DNA: TGTGCCAGCAGCTTAGACAGGTTTAATCAGCCCCAGCATTTT
CDR3 protein: CASSLDRFNQPQHF
clone size: .
D gene: .
V gene: TRBV7-2
J gene: TRBJ1-5

CDR3 DNA: TGTGCCAGCAGTGAACAGGCAGGGGGCGTCTATGGCTACACCTTC
CDR3 protein: CASSEQAGGVYGYTF
clone size: .
D gene: TRBD1
V gene: TRBV2
J gene: TRBJ1-2

CDR3 DNA: TGTGCCAGTAGCCTAGCGGGGTACAATGAGCAGTTCTTC
CDR3 protein: CASSLAGYNEQFF
clone size: .
D gene: TRBD2
V gene: TRBV19
J gene: TRBJ2-1

CDR3 DNA: TGTGCCAGCAGTGAGGGGGGGTCCTTCGGCACAGATACGCAGTATTTT
CDR3 protein: CASSEGGSFGTDTQYF
clone size: once
D gene: TRBD2
V gene: TRBV2
J gene: TRBJ2-3

CDR3 DNA: TGTGCCAGCAGCTCACCTGGGGGGAGCTACGAGCAGTACTTC
CDR3 protein: CASSSPGGSYEQYF
clone size: .
D gene: .
V gene: TRBV7-8
J gene: TRBJ2-7

CDR3 DNA: TGTGCCAGCAGTCCCCACGGACAGGGGGCAACCCACGAGCAGTACTTC
CDR3 protein: CASSPHGQGATHEQYF
clone size: once
D gene: TRBD1
V gene: TRBV6-6
J gene: TRBJ2-7

CDR3 DNA: TGCGCCAGCAGCCAGAATAGACAGTTAAATGAAAAACTGTTTTTT
CDR3 protein: CASSQNRQLNEKLFF
clone size: .
D gene: .
V gene: TRBV4-1
J gene: TRBJ1-4